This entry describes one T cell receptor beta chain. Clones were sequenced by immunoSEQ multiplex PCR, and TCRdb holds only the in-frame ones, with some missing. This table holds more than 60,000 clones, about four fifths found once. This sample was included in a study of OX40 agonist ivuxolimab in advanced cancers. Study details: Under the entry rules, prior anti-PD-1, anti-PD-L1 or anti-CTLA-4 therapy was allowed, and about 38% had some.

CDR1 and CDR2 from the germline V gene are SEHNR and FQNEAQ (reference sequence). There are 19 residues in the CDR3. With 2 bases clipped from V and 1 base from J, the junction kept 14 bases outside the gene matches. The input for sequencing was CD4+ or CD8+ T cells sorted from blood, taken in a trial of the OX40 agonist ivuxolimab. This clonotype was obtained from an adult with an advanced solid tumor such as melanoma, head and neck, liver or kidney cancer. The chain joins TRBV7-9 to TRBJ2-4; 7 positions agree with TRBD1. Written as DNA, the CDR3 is TGTGCCAGCAGCTTACCTCAAGGGGGCCCCGTTTCGGCCAAAAACATTCAGTACTTC. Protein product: CASSLPQGGPVSAKNIQYF.